This T cell receptor beta chain emerged from a study of cytomegalovirus exposure and HLA in healthy donors. Study-wide context: An earlier analysis found 110 million or so unique TCR beta sequences from about 190 million T cells.

The PCR had 60 Vbeta and 13 Jbeta primers. Clones were sequenced by immunoSEQ multiplex PCR, and TCRdb holds only the in-frame ones, with some missing. The sample carries roughly 170,000 clones, roughly four fifths recorded once. Germline assignment: CDR1 SGHTA and CDR2 FQGNSA. The CDR3 is 14 amino acids. Unmatched junction bases numbered 5, after V lost 5 bases and J lost 5 bases. The clonotype originates from a man aged 50-60 years in good health and CMV-seronegative. This chain links TRBV7-2 with TRBJ1-4; the match to TRBD1 covers 7 bases. Sequencing was performed on PBMCs. CDR3 in amino acids: CASSKPGQNEKLFF. CDR3 bases: TGTGCCAGCAGCAAACCGGGACAGAATGAAAAACTGTTTTTT.